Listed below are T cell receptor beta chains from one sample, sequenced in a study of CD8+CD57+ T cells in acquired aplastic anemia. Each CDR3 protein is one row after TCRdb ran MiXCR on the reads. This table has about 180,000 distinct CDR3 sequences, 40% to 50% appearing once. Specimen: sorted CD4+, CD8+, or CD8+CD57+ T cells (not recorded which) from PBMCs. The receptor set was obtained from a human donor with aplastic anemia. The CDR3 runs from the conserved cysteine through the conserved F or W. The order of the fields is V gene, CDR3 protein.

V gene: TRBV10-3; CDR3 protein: CAITSGTEENEQFF
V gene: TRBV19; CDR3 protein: CASSNGSPLHF
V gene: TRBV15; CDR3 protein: CATDGDFTGELFF
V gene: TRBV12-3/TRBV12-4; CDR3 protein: CASGPGGYAGNTIYF
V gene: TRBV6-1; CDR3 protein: CASRSTRGGRQPQHF
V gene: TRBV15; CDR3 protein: CATSNGVQETQYF
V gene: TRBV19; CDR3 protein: CASIEGAGNQPQHF
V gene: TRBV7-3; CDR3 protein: CASSSQGLEQFF
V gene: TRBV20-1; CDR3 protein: CSARRAVANEKLFF
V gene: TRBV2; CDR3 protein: CASRGQNEKLFF
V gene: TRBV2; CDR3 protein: CASSGGTQETQYF
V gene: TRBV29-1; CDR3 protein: CSVGPAGVLDEQYF
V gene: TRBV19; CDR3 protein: CASKFRGQGRYEQYF
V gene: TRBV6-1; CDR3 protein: CASSTGRGLHGNEQFF
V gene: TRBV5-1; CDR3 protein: CASSLAGTGNNLPLHF
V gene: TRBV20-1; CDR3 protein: CSARLAGGWGLFF
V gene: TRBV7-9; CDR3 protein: CASSPGSGPVF
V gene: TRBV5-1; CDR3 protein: CASSLGFARQSNEKLFF
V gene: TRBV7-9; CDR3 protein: CASSTAQFRGYGYTF
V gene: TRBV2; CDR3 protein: CASQGGTGELFF
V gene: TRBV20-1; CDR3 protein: CSASTGGFSGNTIYF
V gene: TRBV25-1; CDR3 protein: CASSGTLRDSPLHF
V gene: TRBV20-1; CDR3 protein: CSATTPLVTPTDTQYF
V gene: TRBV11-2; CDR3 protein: CASSFRDTMSGANVLTF
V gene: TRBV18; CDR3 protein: CASFYMEETQYF
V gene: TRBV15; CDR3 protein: CATSSAAPGGEKLFF
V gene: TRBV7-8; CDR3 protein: CASSLAEGVPGNTIYF